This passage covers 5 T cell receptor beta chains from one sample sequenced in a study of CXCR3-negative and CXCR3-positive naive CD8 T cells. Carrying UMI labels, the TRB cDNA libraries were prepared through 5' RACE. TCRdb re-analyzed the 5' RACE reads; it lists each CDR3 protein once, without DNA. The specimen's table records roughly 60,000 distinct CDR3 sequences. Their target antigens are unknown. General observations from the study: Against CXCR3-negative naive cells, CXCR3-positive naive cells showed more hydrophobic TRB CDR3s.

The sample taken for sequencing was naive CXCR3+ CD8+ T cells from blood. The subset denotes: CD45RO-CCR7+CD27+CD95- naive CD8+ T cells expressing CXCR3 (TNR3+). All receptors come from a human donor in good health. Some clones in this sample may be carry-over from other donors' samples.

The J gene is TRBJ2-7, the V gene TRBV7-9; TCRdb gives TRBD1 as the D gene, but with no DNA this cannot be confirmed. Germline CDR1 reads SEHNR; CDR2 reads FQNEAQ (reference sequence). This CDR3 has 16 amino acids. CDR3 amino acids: CASSRPTGGETYEQYF.

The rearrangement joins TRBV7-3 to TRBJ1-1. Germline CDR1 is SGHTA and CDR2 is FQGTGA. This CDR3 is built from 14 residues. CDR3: CASKTVFANTEAFF.

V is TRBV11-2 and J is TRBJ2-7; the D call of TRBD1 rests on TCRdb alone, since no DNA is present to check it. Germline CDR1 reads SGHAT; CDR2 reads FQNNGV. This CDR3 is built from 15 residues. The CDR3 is CASSLGQAPGGEQYF.

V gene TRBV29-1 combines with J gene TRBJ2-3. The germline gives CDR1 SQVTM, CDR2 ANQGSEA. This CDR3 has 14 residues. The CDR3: CSVDRRASTDTQYF.

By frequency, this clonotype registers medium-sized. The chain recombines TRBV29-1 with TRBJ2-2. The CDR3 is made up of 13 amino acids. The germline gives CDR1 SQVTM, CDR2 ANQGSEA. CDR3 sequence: CSGTGPNTGELFF.